This TCR beta chain was found in a study of blood T cell repertoires in COVID-19 (dated by TCRdb to 2020 to 2022). A note on the overall study: The collaborator samples originated in the United States, Italy and Spain and spanned the acute and convalescent phases of COVID-19. The prospective study material was composed of cDNA or gDNA derived from T cells, B-cell-depleted T cells, or PBMCs. The dataset comprised deeply sampled blood TCRbeta repertoires from subjects exposed to, actively infected with, or recovered from COVID-19. The repertoires were made available in a free public database intended to serve as a resource for research on the immune response to SARS-CoV-2. Samples came from the ongoing ImmuneRACE study (first 160 participants) plus 1,254 subjects from 6 global collaborators. Nearly every sample came with metadata listing a de-identified subject ID, COVID-19 status, age in years and sex. Where available, HLA class I and class II types were obtained from metadata supplied by the sample provider rather than from assay-based typing.

The CDR3 spans 11 residues, from the cysteine through the phenylalanine. CDR3 DNA only is kept here, 33 bases in frame from base 1. The germline V gene encodes CDR1 GTSNPN and CDR2 SVGIG (reference sequence). V loses 5 bases at its end and J loses 4 bases; junction bases beyond the gene matches: 0. Comments on this clone: Its target antigen remains unknown. No quality values exist for individual bases; no much larger clone is one base distant.

Each collaborating institution followed its own protocols to collect whole blood in K2EDTA tubes. Collaborator samples were shipped for TCRbeta analysis as frozen whole blood, isolated PBMCs, or DNA extracted from either sample type. On the study overall, not on this receptor specifically: Clinical and demographic metadata were provided uncurated, with the amount varying by source and participant.

TCRbeta CDR3 regions were amplified from genomic DNA using the immunoSEQ Assay, a bias-controlled multiplex PCR. In the source study's methods: Within the assay, amplification of reference gene primers was used to estimate how many nucleated cells each sample contained. Sequence reads were collapsed and filtered to measure the absolute abundance of every unique TCRbeta CDR3 rearrangement. For each sample, productive Simpson clonality was calculated as the square root of Simpson's diversity index over productive rearrangements. The table comes from immuneACCESS by way of TCRdb, which keeps in-frame sequences with V and J called. Part of the clones is missing from these tables; in studies checked, under half for an unresolved V gene and the rest for unknown reasons. V and J calls and clone size come straight from that table; D and trimming were deduced from the DNA. The sample data list 70,000 or so clones, and 90% of these were observed just once. Of the sample, just over 5% falls within the top ten clones.

This receptor was obtained from a woman between 18 and 29 years old with acute or convalescent COVID-19. The chain is encoded by TRBV30 joined to TRBJ2-5; 8 bases in the middle match TRBD1. The sequencing input was peripheral blood. This receptor carries the CDR3 CAWQGAETQYF. The nucleotides are TGTGCCTGGCAGGGGGCAGAGACCCAGTACTTC.